A selection of T cell receptor beta chains follows, all from one sample in a study of sequential checkpoint blockade in melanoma. This table comes from immunoSEQ multiplex PCR, and its TCRdb copy is limited to in-frame clones, with some not included. The sample gives roughly 13,000 clones, about 61% of which show up once; about a fifth is in the top ten. The sample in question was CD8+ T cells sorted from blood (inferred from file names), obtained from a patient given nivolumab and ipilimumab in sequence. The receptors shown here come from a human donor with melanoma. Each CDR3 is given without its conserved first and last residue.

j_gene: TRBJ2-5; v_gene: TRBV15; len: 17; CDR3aa: ATSRDRRLELPGQETQY
j_gene: TRBJ2-7; v_gene: TRBV7-6; len: 12; CDR3aa: ASSWGQDSYEQY
j_gene: TRBJ2-4; v_gene: TRBV27; len: 14; CDR3aa: ASSSQQGADKNIQY
j_gene: TRBJ1-1; v_gene: TRBV19; len: 12; CDR3aa: ASRLGETNTEAF
j_gene: TRBJ2-7; v_gene: TRBV9; len: 16; CDR3aa: ASSPGLAGAGPPSEQY
j_gene: TRBJ2-3; v_gene: TRBV9; len: 13; CDR3aa: ASSVGAGRVYTQY
j_gene: TRBJ2-5; v_gene: TRBV4-1; len: 17; CDR3aa: ASSQGRGGAGRWEETQY
j_gene: TRBJ2-1; v_gene: TRBV7-2; len: 14; CDR3aa: ASSLLGLAAGNEQF
j_gene: TRBJ2-7; v_gene: TRBV28; len: 13; CDR3aa: ASRSGGTGSYEQY
j_gene: TRBJ2-1; v_gene: TRBV28; len: 11; CDR3aa: ASSLPDSHEQF